These T cell receptor beta chains were read from a single sample in a study of blood T cell repertoires in COVID-19. This table comes from immunoSEQ multiplex PCR, and its TCRdb copy is limited to in-frame clones, with some not included. The profile shows 150,000 to 200,000 clones, about 90% of them singletons. Source material: peripheral blood. These receptors came from a man in his fifties or sixties with active or convalescent COVID-19. Both conserved end residues are part of each CDR3. D genes are given only for firm matches. Size is omitted from some rows. Given values are once, few, many or a class for expanded clones.

clone size,D gene,V gene,J gene,CDR3 protein,CDR3 DNA
NA,NA,TRBV6-1,TRBJ1-3,CASSEGQGLVGVGNTIYF,TGTGCCAGCAGTGAAGGGCAGGGTTTGGTTGGAGTGGGAAACACCATATATTTT
many,TRBD1,TRBV5-4,TRBJ1-4,CASSPDRGYEKLFF,TGTGCCAGCAGCCCTGACAGGGGGTACGAAAAACTGTTTTTT
NA,TRBD1,TRBV5-5,TRBJ1-1,CASSLEGATEAFF,TGTGCCAGCAGCTTGGAGGGGGCGACTGAAGCTTTCTTT
NA,NA,TRBV7-9,TRBJ1-5,CASSPGDGPNQPQHF,TGTGCCAGCAGCCCAGGGGACGGACCCAATCAGCCCCAGCATTTT
NA,NA,TRBV5-1,TRBJ2-7,CASSFSMTGAYEQYF,TGCGCCAGCAGCTTTTCCATGACAGGAGCCTACGAGCAGTACTTC
NA,TRBD1,TRBV11-2,TRBJ2-1,CASSVGQGGEQFF,TGTGCCAGCAGCGTTGGACAGGGTGGTGAGCAGTTCTTC
NA,TRBD1,TRBV25-1,TRBJ1-4,CASSTLGQGLNEKLFF,TGTGCCAGCAGTACCTTGGGACAGGGTCTTAATGAAAAACTGTTTTTT
NA,NA,TRBV7-7,TRBJ1-2,CASSTQTIQSYGYTF,TGTGCCAGCAGCACACAGACTATTCAATCCTATGGCTACACCTTC
NA,TRBD2,TRBV5-1,TRBJ2-3,CASSLDPLAGGTDTQYF,TGCGCCAGCAGCTTGGACCCTTTAGCGGGGGGCACAGATACGCAGTATTTT
NA,TRBD1,TRBV2,TRBJ1-1,CASSESGGYTEAFF,TGTGCCAGCAGTGAGTCAGGGGGCTACACTGAAGCTTTCTTT
NA,TRBD1,TRBV7-9,TRBJ2-7,CASSLKTGTASPRYEQYF,TGTGCCAGCAGCTTAAAAACGGGGACAGCTTCGCCTCGCTACGAGCAGTACTTC
NA,TRBD1,TRBV12-5,TRBJ1-5,CASGYDRVGPQPQHF,TGTGCTAGTGGCTACGACAGGGTAGGGCCACAGCCCCAGCATTTT
NA,NA,TRBV19,TRBJ2-7,CASSIEPGRNEQYF,TGTGCCAGTAGTATAGAGCCGGGGAGGAACGAGCAGTACTTC
NA,NA,TRBV7-9,TRBJ2-5,CASSPTGDQYF,TGTGCCAGCAGCCCGACCGGGGACCAGTACTTC
NA,TRBD1,TRBV5-1,TRBJ2-5,CASSLGTGLETQYF,TGCGCCAGCAGCTTGGGGACAGGGCTAGAGACCCAGTACTTC
NA,NA,TRBV5-5,TRBJ1-6,CASSREVTSPLHF,TGTGCCAGCAGCCGGGAGGTAACCTCACCCCTCCACTTT
NA,NA,TRBV2,TRBJ2-7,CASSSQGYEQYF,TGTGCCAGCAGTAGTCAGGGGTACGAGCAGTACTTC
NA,NA,TRBV4-2,TRBJ1-6,CASSPRTSQTVNSPLHF,TGTGCCAGCAGCCCCCGGACAAGCCAGACGGTTAATTCACCCCTCCACTTT
NA,TRBD2,TRBV6-5,TRBJ2-1,CASSLLRTSGNNEQFF,TGTGCCAGCAGTTTGCTTAGGACTAGCGGCAACAATGAGCAGTTCTTC